Presented here are 24 T cell receptor beta chains from one specimen sequenced in a study of blood T cell repertoires in COVID-19. Libraries were prepared by immunoSEQ multiplex PCR; TCRdb keeps only in-frame clonotypes and omits some of them. The sample includes 260,000 or so clones, 85% seen only once; the top ten take 2% to 3%. Sequencing used PBMCs or T cells enriched from blood (not recorded which). All receptors come from a woman aged 45 to 65 who had recovered from COVID-19.

This chain connects TRBV15 to TRBJ2-1; TRBD1 agrees at 7 bases. Germline V lookup: CDR1 LNHNV, CDR2 YYDKDF (reference sequence). The V and J ends lost 0 bases and 5 bases, in that order; junction bases with no gene match: 10. The CDR3 length is 17 residues. The CDR3 DNA reads as TGTGCCACCAGCAGAGAGAGGGGGCAGATACTAGACAATGAGCAGTTCTTC. It specifies CATSRERGQILDNEQFF.

The gene calls are TRBV6-2 or TRBV6-3 and TRBJ2-5, with D possibly TRBD1 on 6 matching bases. This CDR3 is 17 amino acids long. Trimming left V 5 bases short and J 2 bases short, with 21 bases between. Germline values: CDR1 MNHEY, CDR2 SVGEGT. This CDR3 reads CASSGLTGLRWQETQYF. Here the CDR3 DNA reads TGTGCCAGCAGTGGATTAACAGGGCTTAGGTGGCAAGAGACCCAGTACTTC.

The chain is built from TRBV24-1 and TRBJ2-1; 13 nucleotides line up with TRBD2. Germline V gives CDR1 KGHDR, CDR2 SFDVKD. The CDR3 consists of 18 residues. The J segment lost 5 bases and the V segment lost 5 bases, leaving 11 bases of the junction unmatched. The CDR3 DNA reads TGTGCCACCAGTGCCTCCGGCGCAGGACTAGCGGGAGACAATGAGCAGTTCTTC. It is translated as CATSASGAGLAGDNEQFF.

The V call is TRBV11-2, the J call TRBJ2-7, with 16 bases fitting TRBD2. The junction had 5 bases not matched to a gene; V was cut back by 3 bases and J by 3 bases. The CDR3 extends over 17 amino acids. The germline V gene has CDR1 SGHAT and CDR2 FQNNGV. Here the CDR3 reads CASSLGTSGGAGYEQYF. The CDR3 DNA reads TGTGCCAGCAGCTTGGGGACTAGCGGGGGGGCCGGCTACGAGCAGTACTTC.

The V gene is TRBV19, the J gene TRBJ2-7, with D unresolved. Germline V lookup: CDR1 LNHDA, CDR2 SQIVND (reference sequence). The CDR3 loop spans 13 amino acids. Trimming removed 0 bases from V and 3 bases from J, with 6 bases in between. CDR3 region: CASSIDEDYEQYF. As DNA, the CDR3 is TGTGCCAGTAGTATAGACGAGGACTACGAGCAGTACTTC.

J is TRBJ2-2 and V is TRBV5-6; D is possibly TRBD1 (5 bases). Trimming took off 0 bases at V and 6 bases at J, with 15 bases between the two ends. The CDR3 is 16 amino acids. Germline lookup yields CDR1 SGHDT and CDR2 YYEEEE. The chain's CDR3 is CASSLDVGVVPGELFF. Here the CDR3 DNA reads TGTGCCAGCAGCTTGGATGTAGGGGTTGTACCCGGGGAGCTGTTTTTT.

This chain connects TRBV5-5 to TRBJ2-7; TRBD1 agrees at 7 bases. CDR3 length equals 14 residues. Trimming took 4 bases from V and 8 from J; bases not matched to a gene: 12. CDR1 is SGHKS, CDR2 YYEKEE, per germline (reference sequence). The CDR3 DNA follows: TGTGCCAGCAGCCCCCTCGTGACAGGGCTGCAGCAGTACTTC. It codes for CASSPLVTGLQQYF.

This rearrangement joins TRBV3-1 (or the pseudogene TRBV3-2) to TRBJ1-2; perhaps TRBD1 as D (6 bases). Germline V gives CDR1 LGHDT, CDR2 YNNKEL (reference sequence). This CDR3 spans 15 amino acids. V lost 6 bases to trimming and J lost 5 bases, with 19 bases between them. This CDR3 is CASSRNSQGLYGYTF. The CDR3 nucleotides are TGTGCCAGCAGTCGAAACTCACAGGGTTTGTATGGCTACACCTTC.

V is TRBV18 and J is TRBJ2-1, with D possibly TRBD2 on 5 matching bases. Looked up from germline, CDR1 is KGHSH and CDR2 is LQKENI. V was pared by 0 bases and J by 8 bases, with 17 bases between. The CDR3 totals 16 residues. The CDR3 sequence: CASSPPSGLISDEQFF. As DNA, the CDR3 is TGTGCCAGCTCACCACCCTCCGGACTCATAAGCGATGAGCAGTTCTTC.

V usage is TRBV7-2 and J usage is TRBJ1-3, with TRBD1 as a possible D gene (6 bases). This CDR3 region has 18 residues. Germline values: CDR1 SGHTA, CDR2 FQGNSA. V was pared by 5 bases and J by 2 bases, with 22 bases between. The CDR3 nucleotides are TGTGCCAGCAGCGGTGACAGGACCCTTGGATATGCTGGAAACACCATATATTTT. Translating gives CASSGDRTLGYAGNTIYF.

The chain links TRBV27 to TRBJ1-4, with a possible D match to TRBD1 (5 bases). V was cut by 5 bases and J by 10 bases, with 11 bases left in between. Germline CDR1 MNHEY, CDR2 SMNVEV (reference sequence). This CDR3 comprises 12 residues. The CDR3 loop reads CASSLWDLKLFF. CDR3 nucleotides: TGTGCCAGCAGTCTCTGGGACTTAAAACTGTTTTTT.

This chain uses TRBV2 with TRBJ2-3; D gene unclear. The CDR3 has 12 residues. Deletions cut 8 bases from V and 8 bases from J, with 14 bases between. Germline V gene data show CDR1 as SNHLY and CDR2 as FYNNEI. The CDR3 DNA sequence: TGTGCCAGCCGCGGCGCGGTGGGTACGCAGTATTTT. It is translated as CASRGAVGTQYF.

The gene calls are TRBV7-2 and TRBJ2-3, with 9 nucleotides matching TRBD1. The CDR3 loop spans 16 amino acids. CDR1 and CDR2 (germline): SGHTA, FQGNSA. Trimming removed 1 base from V and 2 bases from J; junction bases left unmatched: 4. The CDR3, as DNA: TGTGCCAGCAGCTTAGGGACAGGGGTTCACACAGATACGCAGTATTTT. Translation: CASSLGTGVHTDTQYF.

The rearrangement uses TRBV11-2 and TRBJ2-5; 12 nucleotides agree with TRBD2. The V segment lost 3 bases and the J segment 4 bases; nucleotides outside the gene matches: 3. The CDR3 runs to 15 residues. The germline V gene has CDR1 SGHAT and CDR2 FQNNGV. The CDR3, as DNA: TGTGCCAGCAGCTTTACTAGCGGGGGGTTAGAGACCCAGTACTTC. This gives the protein CASSFTSGGLETQYF.

The gene calls are TRBV19 and TRBJ1-5; TRBD1 aligns across 8 bases. V lost 3 bases, J lost 2 bases, and 3 bases stayed unmatched. The length of the CDR3 is 15 residues. Germline values: CDR1 LNHDA, CDR2 SQIVND (reference sequence). The CDR3 is CASSMLQGGNQPQHF. The CDR3 nucleotides are TGTGCCAGTAGTATGTTACAGGGGGGCAATCAGCCCCAGCATTTT.

The table lists this clone with a few counts. The chain links TRBV27 to TRBJ1-4; 8 bases agree with TRBD1. The CDR3 is 16 residues long. Germline V gene data show CDR1 as MNHEY and CDR2 as SMNVEV (reference sequence). V lost 5 bases to trimming and J lost 0 bases; unmatched junction nucleotides: 5. The CDR3 is CASSKHRGTTNEKLFF. The DNA for the CDR3 is TGTGCCAGCAGTAAGCACAGGGGGACAACTAATGAAAAACTGTTTTTT.

The chain links TRBV27 to TRBJ2-2, with 7 bases fitting TRBD2. CDR3 length: 15 amino acids. J gave up 5 bases and V 3 bases, and 6 bases lay outside the gene matches. Per the germline V gene, CDR1 is MNHEY and CDR2 is SMNVEV (reference sequence). CDR3 loop: CASSLAGVWTGELFF. CDR3 DNA sequence: TGTGCCAGCAGTTTGGCGGGAGTTTGGACCGGGGAGCTGTTTTTT.

This chain uses TRBV27 with TRBJ2-1, with 8 bases that match TRBD1. V was pared by 5 bases and J by 8 bases, with 2 bases of the junction left unmatched. This CDR3 contains 12 residues. The germline gives CDR1 MNHEY, CDR2 SMNVEV (reference sequence). CDR3 DNA: TGTGCCAGCAGTGACAGGGGTGATGAGCAGTTCTTC. Residues: CASSDRGDEQFF.

This clone was detected once. V usage is TRBV29-1 and J usage is TRBJ1-3; 7 nucleotides match TRBD1. This CDR3 is built from 15 residues. CDR1 SQVTM and CDR2 ANQGSEA come from the germline V gene. V was pared by 7 bases and J by 0 bases, with 9 bases of the junction left unmatched. The CDR3 nucleotides read TGCAGCGGGTCAGGGGGACATGACTCTGGAAACACCATATATTTT. This gives the protein CSGSGGHDSGNTIYF.

V gene TRBV5-6 combines with J gene TRBJ2-7; 8 bases align to TRBD2. CDR1 SGHDT and CDR2 YYEEEE come from the germline V gene. The CDR3 runs to 16 residues. Germline trimming cut 5 bases from V and 0 bases from J; bases unmatched to any gene: 10. CDR3: CASRMITSGNSYEQYF. The CDR3, as DNA: TGTGCCAGCAGGATGATTACTAGCGGAAACTCCTACGAGCAGTACTTC.

This chain joins TRBV7-8 and TRBJ1-1; D is perhaps TRBD1 (6 bases). The V end lost 0 bases, the J end lost 5 bases, and 10 bases lay between the germline ends. CDR1 is SGHVS, CDR2 FQNEAQ, per germline. This CDR3 is 14 amino acids long. CDR3 nucleotides: TGTGCCAGCAGCTTAGCAGTCAGGGGTACTGAAGCTTTCTTT. Translated, it gives CASSLAVRGTEAFF.

The chain carries TRBV7-9 and TRBJ1-1, with 8 bases lining up with TRBD1. V dropped 4 bases and J dropped 3; count of bases not matched to a gene: 1. The germline V gene has CDR1 SEHNR and CDR2 FQNEAQ (reference sequence). The CDR3 consists of 13 residues. CDR3 in amino acids: CASSYRGDTEAFF. The CDR3 DNA reads TGTGCCAGCAGCTACAGGGGGGACACTGAAGCTTTCTTT. The complete variable domain, with remaining parts taken from reference TRBV7-9 and TRBJ1-1, reads DTGVSQNPRHKITKRGQNVTFRCDPISEHNRLYWYRQTLGQGPEFLTYFQNEAQLEKSRLLSDRFSAERPKGSFSTLEIQRTEQGDSAMYLCASSYRGDTEAFFGQGTRLTVV.

The chain uses TRBV2 and TRBJ1-4; D unclear. The CDR3 has 16 residues. V gave up 8 bases and J gave up 0 bases, with 16 bases separating them. The V gene's germline CDR1 is SNHLY and CDR2 FYNNEI. The CDR3 nucleotides are TGTGCCAGCCCGCAGTATCCACTAGCAACTAATGAAAAACTGTTTTTT. This translates into CASPQYPLATNEKLFF.

This chain joins TRBV30 and TRBJ2-1, with 10 bases identical to TRBD2. This CDR3 spans 14 amino acids. Germline trimming cut 2 bases from V and 5 bases from J; bases unmatched to any gene: 3. Germline loops: CDR1 GTSNPN, CDR2 SVGIG (reference sequence). This CDR3 reads CAWSRTSGNNEQFF. DNA for the CDR3: TGTGCCTGGAGTCGGACTAGCGGAAACAATGAGCAGTTCTTC.